What follows are 25 T cell receptor beta chains derived from one specimen sequenced in a study of radiation and T cells in renal cell carcinoma. Some clones are missing from TCRdb's copy, which holds only in-frame ones; the method was immunoSEQ multiplex PCR. The top ten hold roughly 6.2% of the sample, which has about 120,000 clones, about 81% seen once. Time point reported: blood 2 weeks post-SBRT. Described treatment: 15 Gy SBRT to primary tumor, nephrectomy 4 weeks later. Sequencing was performed on blood, taken from a patient whose treatment included radiotherapy and nephrectomy. The origin of the receptors is a man over 45 with renal cell carcinoma.

V usage is TRBV19 and J usage is TRBJ2-7; 8 bases match TRBD2. V trimming: 5 bases; J trimming: 2 bases; junction bases outside the gene matches: 5. Germline-derived CDR1 and CDR2 are LNHDA and SQIVND (reference sequence). There are 14 residues in the CDR3. The DNA for the CDR3 is TGTGCCAGTAGTCCGGGACTAGAGCCCTACGAGCAGTACTTC. Protein sequence: CASSPGLEPYEQYF.

Note on this clone: Germline and junction disagree at one end, which may indicate a read error. The CDR3 reads CASSAQLAGATDF. The CDR3 DNA reads TGTGCCAGCAGCGCCCAACTAGCGGGGGCCACCGACTTC. The chain employs TRBV7-2 and TRBJ2-7, with TRBD2 identical over 11 bases. This CDR3 region has 13 residues. The V gene's germline CDR1 is SGHTA and CDR2 FQGNSA.

The CDR3 coding sequence is TGTGCCAGCAGTTGGGGGACGGAAACTGTGCAGTACTTC. It translates to CASSWGTETVQYF. The V call is TRBV5-4, the J call TRBJ2-7, with D possibly being TRBD1 or TRBD2 (5 bases each). This CDR3 has 13 residues. In germline, CDR1 is SGHNT, CDR2 YYREEE (reference sequence). The germline V and J ends were trimmed by 5 bases and 9 bases, with 18 bases remaining between them.

This clone occurred a few times. V gene TRBV2 combines with J gene TRBJ1-4; the D gene is possibly TRBD1 (6 bases). Germline CDR1 and CDR2: SNHLY and FYNNEI. Trimming took 5 bases from V and 7 from J, leaving 14 bases between them. The CDR3 is made up of 14 amino acids. The CDR3 DNA follows: TGTGCCAGCAGTCCACAGGGTTGGAGTGAAAAACTGTTTTTT. Protein product: CASSPQGWSEKLFF.

The V gene is TRBV19, the J gene TRBJ2-6; 8 bases map to TRBD1. This CDR3 comprises 17 residues. V shed 4 bases, J shed 0 bases, and the junction held 5 bases outside the gene matches. Germline V gene sequence: CDR1 LNHDA, CDR2 SQIVND (reference sequence). The CDR3 loop is CASSTGTGLSGANVLTF. In nucleotides, the CDR3 is TGTGCCAGTAGTACCGGGACAGGACTCTCTGGGGCCAACGTCCTGACTTTC.

CDR3 sequence: CASSLALWTSGSYNEQFF. DNA of the CDR3: TGTGCCAGCAGCTTAGCGTTATGGACTAGCGGTTCTTACAATGAGCAGTTCTTC. The genes are TRBV7-9 and TRBJ2-1, with TRBD2 matching over 10 bases. CDR1 and CDR2 from the germline V gene are SEHNR and FQNEAQ (reference sequence). The CDR3 extends over 18 amino acids. The J segment lost 4 bases and the V segment lost 0 bases, leaving 9 bases of the junction unmatched.

This clone was picked up one time. The rearrangement joins TRBV13 to TRBJ2-7, with D possibly called TRBD1 or TRBD2 (6 bases each). Germline V gene sequence: CDR1 PRHDT, CDR2 FYEKMQ (reference sequence). CDR3 length: 15 amino acids. V was trimmed by 0 bases and J by 1 base, leaving 10 bases between them. The DNA for the CDR3 is TGTGCCAGCAGCTTAGGACAGGGAGGTTCCTACGAGCAGTACTTC. This sequence encodes CASSLGQGGSYEQYF.

J is TRBJ1-2 and V is TRBV28, with D perhaps matching TRBD1 (5 bases). Germline lookup yields CDR1 MDHEN and CDR2 SYDVKM. The length of the CDR3 is 15 residues. V was clipped by 6 bases and J by 3 bases, with 17 bases between them. CDR3 DNA: TGTGCCAGCAGATCGGGGAGGGACGCTTACTATGGCTACACCTTC. It encodes CASRSGRDAYYGYTF.

The chain is built from TRBV5-1 and TRBJ2-5; TRBD2 aligns across 7 bases. After removal of 1 base from V and 3 bases from J, the junction contained 15 bases not matched to a gene. The CDR3 is 18 residues long. The germline CDR1 and CDR2 sequences are SGHRS and YFSETQ. The CDR3 spells CASSLMLNAAGVKETQYF. The CDR3 DNA follows: TGCGCCAGCAGCTTGATGTTGAACGCGGCGGGAGTAAAAGAGACCCAGTACTTC. The full variable domain, in which reference TRBV5-1 and TRBJ2-5 provide the parts outside the CDR3, is KAGVTQTPRYLIKTRGQQVTLSCSPISGHRSVSWYQQTPGQGLQFLFEYFSETQRNKGNFPGRFSGRQFSNSRSEMNVSTLELGDSALYLCASSLMLNAAGVKETQYFGPGTRLLVL.

This clone was found a few times. The V and J genes are TRBV12-5 and TRBJ2-7, with D unclear. Trimming shortened V by 6 bases and J by 3 bases, and 9 bases separated the two germline ends. The germline V gene has CDR1 LGHNT and CDR2 FRNRAP. The CDR3 runs 12 residues. Here the CDR3 DNA reads TGTGCTAGTGGGACCGACAACTACGAGCAGTACTTC. Translation: CASGTDNYEQYF.

The gene calls are TRBV2 and TRBJ2-7, with 7 bases identical to TRBD2. V lost 7 bases, J lost 7 bases, and 10 bases stayed unmatched. The germline V gene has CDR1 SNHLY and CDR2 FYNNEI. CDR3 size: 13 residues. The CDR3 is CASMFRREFEQYF. The DNA of the CDR3 is TGTGCCAGCATGTTTCGGCGGGAGTTTGAGCAGTACTTC.

The chain combines TRBV18 with TRBJ2-3, with 7 bases aligning to TRBD1. The germline V gene encodes CDR1 KGHSH and CDR2 LQKENI. This CDR3 has 13 amino acids. After removal of 7 bases from V and 1 base from J, the junction contained 2 bases not matched to a gene. This CDR3 reads CASFTGGTDTQYF. CDR3 DNA sequence: TGTGCCAGCTTTACAGGGGGCACAGATACGCAGTATTTT. Combining the CDR3 with reference TRBV18 and TRBJ2-3 gives the whole variable domain NAGVMQNPRHLVRRRGQEARLRCSPMKGHSHVYWYRQLPEEGLKFMVYLQKENIIDESGMPKERFSAEFPKEGPSILRIQQVVRGDSAAYFCASFTGGTDTQYFGPGTRLTVL.

This rearrangement joins TRBV6-1 to TRBJ1-2; D is possibly TRBD1 (5 bases). Per the germline V gene, CDR1 is MNHNS and CDR2 is SASEGT. The V end was cut by 2 bases, the J end by 3 bases, with 7 bases between. The CDR3 spans 13 residues. This CDR3 is CASSETGYYGYTF. DNA of the CDR3: TGTGCCAGCAGTGAAACAGGATACTATGGCTACACCTTC.

The chain couples TRBV14 to TRBJ2-5; D is undetermined. V was cut by 6 bases and J by 4 bases, with 15 bases left in between. The germline V gene has CDR1 SGHDN and CDR2 FVKESK. The CDR3 spans 14 residues. In nucleotides, the CDR3 is TGTGCCAGCAGTCACGACTTAGTAGCAGAGACCCAGTACTTC. It yields the protein CASSHDLVAETQYF.

This clone was counted a single time. V is TRBV5-1 and J is TRBJ1-2; D gene uncertain. CDR1 and CDR2 from the germline V gene are SGHRS and YFSETQ. Trimming left V 9 bases short and J 1 base short, with 13 bases between. This CDR3 has 13 residues. The CDR3 spells CATREPGNYGYTF. The CDR3 DNA sequence: TGCGCCACCCGCGAACCGGGTAACTATGGCTACACCTTC.

In this sample, this clone turned up once. The CDR3 DNA is TGTGCCAGCAGCTCACTAGCGGGGACCACAGATACGCAGTATTTT. This gives the protein CASSSLAGTTDTQYF. This sequence joins TRBV13 and TRBJ2-3; 10 bases align to TRBD2. The CDR3 runs 15 residues. The J segment lost 2 bases and the V segment lost 4 bases, leaving 3 bases of the junction unmatched. Germline CDR1 is PRHDT and CDR2 is FYEKMQ (reference sequence).

CDR3 sequence: CASSQGGPPDTQYF. CDR3 nucleotides: TGTGCCAGCAGTCAGGGGGGGCCCCCAGATACGCAGTATTTT. J is TRBJ2-3 and V is TRBV2; either TRBD1 or TRBD2 may fit D (7 bases each). This CDR3 is built from 14 residues. CDR1 SNHLY and CDR2 FYNNEI come from the germline V gene. V lost 5 bases and J 4 bases, leaving 13 bases between the germline ends. The full variable domain, in which reference TRBV2 and TRBJ2-3 provide the parts outside the CDR3, is EPEVTQTPSHQVTQMGQEVILRCVPISNHLYFYWYRQILGQKVEFLVSFYNNEISEKSEIFDDQFSVERPDGSNFTLKIRSTKLEDSAMYFCASSQGGPPDTQYFGPGTRLTVL.

The rearrangement uses TRBV28 and TRBJ1-5, with D possibly TRBD1 on 6 matching bases. The CDR3 spans 16 residues. Trimming removed 0 bases from V and 2 bases from J, with 11 bases in between. Germline values: CDR1 MDHEN, CDR2 SYDVKM. The DNA for the CDR3 is TGTGCCAGCAGTTTATGGACAGGAGGCGGCAATCAGCCCCAGCATTTT. Encoded protein: CASSLWTGGGNQPQHF. The variable domain in full, completed from reference TRBV28 and TRBJ1-5, reads DVKVTQSSRYLVKRTGEKVFLECVQDMDHENMFWYRQDPGLGLRLIYFSYDVKMKEKGDIPEGYSVSREKKERFSLILESASTNQTSMYLCASSLWTGGGNQPQHFGDGTRLSIL.

The V call is TRBV18, the J call TRBJ2-3; no firm D call. The CDR3 contains 15 residues. Trimming shortened V by 2 bases and J by 0 bases, and 9 bases separated the two germline ends. Germline-derived CDR1 and CDR2 are KGHSH and LQKENI. The CDR3 spells CASSPKGGSTDTQYF. The CDR3 region has the DNA TGTGCCAGCTCACCAAAGGGTGGAAGCACAGATACGCAGTATTTT.

The V call is TRBV7-8, the J call TRBJ2-1; D ambiguous. The germline gives CDR1 SGHVS, CDR2 FQNEAQ. The CDR3 spans 12 residues. V lost 5 bases to trimming and J lost 5 bases, with 7 bases between them. CDR3 nucleotide sequence: TGTGCCAGCAGCAGGACCCACAATGAGCAGTTCTTC. Encoded protein: CASSRTHNEQFF.

In DNA, the CDR3 is TGTGCCAGCGGTGGACTGGGAAACACCGGGGAGCTGTTTTTT. Amino acid sequence: CASGGLGNTGELFF. V gene TRBV6-1 combines with J gene TRBJ2-2; weak D call: TRBD2 (5 bases). Germline loops: CDR1 MNHNS, CDR2 SASEGT. The length of the CDR3 is 14 residues. Trimming removed 8 bases at V and 2 bases at J, with 12 bases between.

The V and J genes are TRBV5-1 and TRBJ2-6, with unresolved D. CDR3 size: 16 residues. The V gene's germline CDR1 is SGHRS and CDR2 YFSETQ. V was cut by 0 bases and J by 0 bases, with 7 bases left in between. CDR3 bases: TGCGCCAGCAGCTTGGGCCTCAACTCTGGGGCCAACGTCCTGACTTTC. Encoded protein: CASSLGLNSGANVLTF.

The chain joins TRBV5-1 to TRBJ1-5, with a possible D match to TRBD1 (5 bases). Germline V gene lookup returns CDR1 SGHRS and CDR2 YFSETQ. The CDR3 has 14 residues. The ends were cut back, 0 bases at V and 4 bases at J, with 8 bases in the middle. In DNA, the CDR3 is TGCGCCAGCAGCTTGGGACAGCCAAATCAGCCCCAGCATTTT. Residues: CASSLGQPNQPQHF.

This clone was seen a few times. The V and J genes are TRBV9 and TRBJ2-1; TRBD2 aligns across 11 bases. The CDR3 length is 15 residues. V trimming: 4 bases; J trimming: 4 bases; junction bases outside the gene matches: 4. Germline values: CDR1 SGDLS, CDR2 YYNGEE. The CDR3 region has the DNA TGTGCCAGCAGCCTTACTAGCGGGGGTTACAATGAGCAGTTCTTC. This codes for CASSLTSGGYNEQFF.

This chain links TRBV30 with TRBJ1-2, with 9 bases aligning to TRBD1. Per the germline V gene, CDR1 is GTSNPN and CDR2 is SVGIG (reference sequence). V was pared by 0 bases and J by 8 bases, with 16 bases of the junction left unmatched. This CDR3 has 17 amino acids. The CDR3 DNA is TGTGCCTGGAGTGTTATACCAACAGGGGGCATCTCAGGGGGCTACACCTTC. It encodes CAWSVIPTGGISGGYTF. Variable domain in full (rest from reference TRBV30 and TRBJ1-2): SQTIHQWPATLVQPVGSPLSLECTVEGTSNPNLYWYRQAAGRGLQLLFYSVGIGQISSEVPQNLSASRPQDRQFILSSKKLLLSDSGFYLCAWSVIPTGGISGGYTFGSGTRLTVV.